This is a list of T cell receptor beta chains from one sample in a study of T cell responses to AZD1222 COVID-19 vaccine. Method: immunoSEQ multiplex PCR; TCRdb's copy keeps in-frame clones and lacks some. The sample contains approximately 270,000 clones, approximately 94% of which appear only once. The material sequenced was peripheral blood, taken 28 days after the second AZD1222 dose. These receptors came from an adult who received the AZD1222 COVID-19 vaccine. Both conserved end residues are part of each CDR3. Each record gives: D gene, V gene, clone size, J gene, CDR3 protein, CDR3 DNA. The D gene is left open where the match is weak. Where a row states a size, it is once, few, many or the class of an expanded clone; other rows omit it.

-	TRBV6-4	-	TRBJ1-1	CASSVDRNTEAFF	TGTGCCAGCAGTGTCGACAGGAACACTGAAGCTTTCTTT
-	TRBV9	-	TRBJ1-6	CASSVAADNSPLHF	TGTGCCAGCAGCGTAGCGGCAGATAATTCACCCCTCCACTTT
-	TRBV9	-	TRBJ1-1	CASSDGQPNTEAFF	TGTGCCAGCAGCGACGGACAGCCGAACACTGAAGCTTTCTTT
-	TRBV4-1	-	TRBJ1-2	CASSQESRNYGYTF	TGCGCCAGCAGCCAAGAATCCAGGAACTATGGCTACACCTTC
TRBD1	TRBV28	-	TRBJ2-4	CASSWDRGNIQYF	TGTGCCAGCAGTTGGGACAGGGGAAACATTCAGTACTTC
-	TRBV15	-	TRBJ1-1	CATSKRATVRHTEAFF	TGTGCCACCAGCAAACGGGCGACGGTCCGGCACACTGAAGCTTTCTTT
-	TRBV5-6	-	TRBJ2-1	CASSLTKVGAYNEQFF	TGTGCCAGCAGCTTGACCAAGGTAGGGGCCTACAATGAGCAGTTCTTC
-	TRBV7-9	-	TRBJ2-1	CASSPSISYNEQFF	TGTGCCAGCAGCCCGTCCATCTCCTACAATGAGCAGTTCTTC
-	TRBV7-9	-	TRBJ2-1	CASSPYGQLSNEQFF	TGTGCCAGCAGCCCTTATGGACAGCTGTCGAATGAGCAGTTCTTC
-	TRBV9	-	TRBJ1-1	CASSVSPSPTEAFF	TGTGCCAGCAGCGTCTCCCCATCGCCCACTGAAGCTTTCTTT
-	TRBV7-9	-	TRBJ1-5	CASNDSPNQPQHF	TGTGCCAGCAACGACAGCCCCAATCAGCCCCAGCATTTT
-	TRBV19	-	TRBJ1-2	CASSPDNPRGYTF	TGTGCCAGTAGCCCGGACAATCCCCGTGGCTACACCTTC
-	TRBV5-1	-	TRBJ2-2	CANSSYSFGNGELFF	TGCGCCAACAGCTCATACTCGTTCGGGAACGGGGAGCTGTTTTTT
-	TRBV5-4	-	TRBJ1-6	CASSLEAGVGSPLHF	TGTGCCAGCAGCTTGGAGGCTGGGGTCGGATCACCCCTCCACTTT
TRBD1	TRBV10-3	-	TRBJ1-2	CAISDSSQGAKYGYTF	TGTGCCATCAGTGACAGCTCGCAGGGGGCTAAATATGGCTACACCTTC
TRBD2	TRBV28	few	TRBJ2-7	CASTPPRGKQYF	TGTGCCAGCACCCCACCGCGGGGGAAGCAGTACTTC
TRBD2	TRBV9	-	TRBJ2-2	CASSPASGGTGELFF	TGTGCCAGCAGCCCAGCTAGCGGGGGCACCGGGGAGCTGTTTTTT
-	TRBV5-4	-	TRBJ1-4	CASSLGATNEKLFF	TGTGCCAGCAGCTTAGGTGCAACTAATGAAAAACTGTTTTTT